Reported below is one T cell receptor beta chain. No antigen is known for it. All the people who gave samples were healthy bone marrow donors. This sample stems from a study of cytomegalovirus exposure and HLA in healthy donors. General study results and limits: In a later analysis, productive TCRs from donors in an Asian-associated ancestry cluster reportedly carried fewer N-insertions than the cohort mean. Highly shared sequence variants in one cluster were likely a sequencing artifact.

The PCR made use of 60 Vbeta and 13 Jbeta primers. Here immunoSEQ multiplex PCR was the method, and the copy in TCRdb shows in-frame clones only, minus some. In the table there are more than 200,000 clones, roughly 80% of which are singletons. This CDR3 spans 17 amino acids. Trimming cost V 0 bases and J 4 bases; bases outside gene matches: 9. Germline V gene sequence: CDR1 SGDLS, CDR2 YYNGEE. The sample taken for sequencing was PBMCs. The gene calls are TRBV9 and TRBJ2-1; 8 bases align to TRBD2. The receptor was isolated from a man aged 40-49 years in good health and CMV-seronegative. CDR3 DNA: TGTGCCAGCAGCGTAGATTTTACTAGCGGTAGGTACAATGAGCAGTTCTTC. Translating gives CASSVDFTSGRYNEQFF.